This T cell receptor beta chain was sequenced during a study of cytomegalovirus exposure and HLA in healthy donors. Turning to the study itself: Earlier, 150 million to 200 million T cells were analyzed, and about 100 million unique TCR beta sequences were found among them.

At the time of sampling, donors were nominally healthy, though unrecorded immune exposures were likely. Regarding the study as a whole: Data from an earlier analysis indicated that most TCR beta V segments were productive either about 87% or about 30% of the time. Researchers catalogued under 200 TCR beta chains as cytomegalovirus-associated.

The PCR made use of 60 Vbeta and 13 Jbeta primers. Sequenced by immunoSEQ multiplex PCR; TCRdb stores in-frame clones only, minus some. This table holds under 200,000 clones, around 81% found once. This clone was counted once. The antigen is unknown. The CDR3 totals 15 residues. The germline CDR1 and CDR2 sequences are PRHDT and FYEKMQ (reference sequence). V shed 5 bases and J shed 3 bases, with 14 bases lying between them. Sequenced material: PBMCs. The receptor's source is a middle-aged man in good health and CMV-seronegative. The rearrangement joins TRBV13 to TRBJ2-1, with D maybe TRBD2 (6 bases). In DNA form, the CDR3 reads TGTGCCAGCAGCCTCAGGAGCGGGTTCTACAATGAGCAGTTCTTC. Amino acids: CASSLRSGFYNEQFF.